The clone carrying this TCR beta chain has a count of ten or more. The antigen remains undetermined. The CDR3 extends over 12 amino acids. Trimming took 10 bases from V and 5 from J, leaving 14 bases between them. The germline V gene encodes CDR1 MNHEY and CDR2 SMNVEV (reference sequence). TCRdb analysed the 5' RACE reads with MiXCR anew, one entry per CDR3 protein. The sample yields around 33,000 distinct CDR3 sequences, around 22% seen once. Whole-study findings and limits: The TCR gene usage of tumor memory CD4+ T cells clustered together with blood and lymph node memory CD4+ cells and with lymph node naive CD4+ cells.

The clonotype originates from a female donor with breast cancer. This chain joins TRBV27 and TRBJ2-5; D is possibly TRBD2 (5 bases). Sample: memory CD4+ T cells sorted from blood. This sample's subset: memory CD4+ T cells, CD4+CD45RO+CD25-. The CDR3 DNA sequence: TGTGCCACCGGAGGTGGCCCGGAGACCCAGTACTTC. It encodes CATGGGPETQYF.